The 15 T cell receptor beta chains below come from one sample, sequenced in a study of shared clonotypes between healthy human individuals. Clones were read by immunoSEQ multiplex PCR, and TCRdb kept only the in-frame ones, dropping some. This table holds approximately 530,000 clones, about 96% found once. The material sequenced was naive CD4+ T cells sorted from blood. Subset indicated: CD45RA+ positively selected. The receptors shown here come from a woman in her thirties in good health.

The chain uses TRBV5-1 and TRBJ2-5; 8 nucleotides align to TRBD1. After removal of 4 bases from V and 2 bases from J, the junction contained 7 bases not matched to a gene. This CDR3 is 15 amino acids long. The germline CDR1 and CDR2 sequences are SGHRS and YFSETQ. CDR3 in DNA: TGCGCCAGCAGCCGCGACAGGGGAGGACAAGAGACCCAGTACTTC. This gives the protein CASSRDRGGQETQYF.

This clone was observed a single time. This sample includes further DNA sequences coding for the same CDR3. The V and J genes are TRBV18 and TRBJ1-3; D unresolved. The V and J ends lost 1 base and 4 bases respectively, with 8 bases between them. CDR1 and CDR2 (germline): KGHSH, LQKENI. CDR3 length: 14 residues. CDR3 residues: CASSPQGSGNTIYF. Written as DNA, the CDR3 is TGTGCCAGCTCACCACAGGGTTCGGGAAACACCATATATTTT.

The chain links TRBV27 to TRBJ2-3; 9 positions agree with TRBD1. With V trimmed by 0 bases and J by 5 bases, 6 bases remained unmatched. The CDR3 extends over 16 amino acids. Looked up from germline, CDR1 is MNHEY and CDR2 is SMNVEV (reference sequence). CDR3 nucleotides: TGTGCCAGCAGTTTATCACCCGGACAGGGGATAGATACGCAGTATTTT. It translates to CASSLSPGQGIDTQYF.

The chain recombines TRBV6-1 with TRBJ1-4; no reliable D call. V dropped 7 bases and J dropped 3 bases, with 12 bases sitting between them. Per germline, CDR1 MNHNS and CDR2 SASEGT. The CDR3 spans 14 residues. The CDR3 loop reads CASTGWAPNEKLFF. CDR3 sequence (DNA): TGTGCCAGCACCGGCTGGGCGCCTAATGAAAAACTGTTTTTT.

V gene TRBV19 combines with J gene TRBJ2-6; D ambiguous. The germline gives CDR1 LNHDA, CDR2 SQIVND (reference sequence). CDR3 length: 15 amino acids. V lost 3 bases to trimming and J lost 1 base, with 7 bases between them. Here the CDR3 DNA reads TGTGCCAGTAGTATCCGTCAGTCTGGGGCCAACGTCCTGACTTTC. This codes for CASSIRQSGANVLTF.

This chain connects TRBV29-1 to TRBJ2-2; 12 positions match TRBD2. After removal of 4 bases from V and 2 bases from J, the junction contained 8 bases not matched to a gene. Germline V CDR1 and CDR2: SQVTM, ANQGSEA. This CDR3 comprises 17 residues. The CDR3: CSVARASGRDNTGELFF. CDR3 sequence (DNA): TGCAGCGTTGCGAGGGCTAGCGGGAGGGACAACACCGGGGAGCTGTTTTTT.

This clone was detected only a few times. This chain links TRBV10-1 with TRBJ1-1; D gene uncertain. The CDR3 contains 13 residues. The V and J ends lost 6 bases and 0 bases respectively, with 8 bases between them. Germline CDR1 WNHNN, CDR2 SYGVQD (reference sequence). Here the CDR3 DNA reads TGCGCCAGCAGATTCCAGATGAACACTGAAGCTTTCTTT. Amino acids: CASRFQMNTEAFF.

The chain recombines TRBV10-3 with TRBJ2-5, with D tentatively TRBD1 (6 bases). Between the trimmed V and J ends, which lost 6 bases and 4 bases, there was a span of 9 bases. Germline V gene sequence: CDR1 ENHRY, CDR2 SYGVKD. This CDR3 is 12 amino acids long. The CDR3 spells CAISAGAETQYF. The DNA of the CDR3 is TGTGCCATCAGCGCAGGGGCAGAGACCCAGTACTTC.

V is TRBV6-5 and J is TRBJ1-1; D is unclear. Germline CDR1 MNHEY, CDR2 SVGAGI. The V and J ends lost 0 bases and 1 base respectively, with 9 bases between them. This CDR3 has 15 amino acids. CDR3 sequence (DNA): TGTGCCAGCAGTTACTCCAACACCCGGAACACTGAAGCTTTCTTT. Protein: CASSYSNTRNTEAFF.

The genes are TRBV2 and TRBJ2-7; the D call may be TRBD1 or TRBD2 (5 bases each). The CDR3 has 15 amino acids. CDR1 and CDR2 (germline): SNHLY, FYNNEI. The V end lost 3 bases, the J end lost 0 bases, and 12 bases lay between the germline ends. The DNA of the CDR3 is TGTGCCAGCAGTGAGGGGCGGAGGAGCTCCTACGAGCAGTACTTC. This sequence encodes CASSEGRRSSYEQYF. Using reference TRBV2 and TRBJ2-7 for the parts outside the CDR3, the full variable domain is EPEVTQTPSHQVTQMGQEVILRCVPISNHLYFYWYRQILGQKVEFLVSFYNNEISEKSEIFDDQFSVERPDGSNFTLKIRSTKLEDSAMYFCASSEGRRSSYEQYFGPGTRLTVT.

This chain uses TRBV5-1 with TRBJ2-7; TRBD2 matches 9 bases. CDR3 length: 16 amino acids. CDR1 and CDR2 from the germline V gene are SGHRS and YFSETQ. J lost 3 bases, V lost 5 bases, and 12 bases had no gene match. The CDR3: CASRGAASGVIYEQYF. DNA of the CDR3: TGCGCCAGCAGGGGGGCCGCTAGCGGGGTGATCTACGAGCAGTACTTC. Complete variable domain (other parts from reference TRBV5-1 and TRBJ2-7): KAGVTQTPRYLIKTRGQQVTLSCSPISGHRSVSWYQQTPGQGLQFLFEYFSETQRNKGNFPGRFSGRQFSNSRSEMNVSTLELGDSALYLCASRGAASGVIYEQYFGPGTRLTVT.

This chain's CDR3 is CASGPRQEQFF. The DNA of the CDR3 is TGCGCCAGCGGACCTAGACAGGAGCAGTTCTTC. The V gene is TRBV5-1, the J gene TRBJ2-1; perhaps TRBD1 as D (5 bases). Germline V gene lookup returns CDR1 SGHRS and CDR2 YFSETQ. The CDR3 consists of 11 residues. Trimming removed 7 bases at V and 10 bases at J, with 12 bases between.

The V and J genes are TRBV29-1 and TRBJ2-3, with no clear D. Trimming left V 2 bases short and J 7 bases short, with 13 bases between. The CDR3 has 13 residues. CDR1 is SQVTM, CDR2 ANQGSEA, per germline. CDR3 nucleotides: TGCAGCGTTGAACCTCTGGCCACGAATACGCAGTATTTT. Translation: CSVEPLATNTQYF.

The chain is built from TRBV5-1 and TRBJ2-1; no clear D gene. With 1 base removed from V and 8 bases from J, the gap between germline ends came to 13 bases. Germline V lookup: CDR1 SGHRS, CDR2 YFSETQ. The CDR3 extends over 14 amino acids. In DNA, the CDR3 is TGCGCCAGCAGCTTGTTGAGGCTCGGCGATGAGCAGTTCTTC. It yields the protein CASSLLRLGDEQFF.

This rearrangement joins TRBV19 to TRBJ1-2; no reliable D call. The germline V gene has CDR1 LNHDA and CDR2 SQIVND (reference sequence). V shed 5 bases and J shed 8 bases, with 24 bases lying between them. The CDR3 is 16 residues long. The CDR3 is CASSEAPSQLWGGYTF. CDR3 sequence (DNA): TGTGCCAGTAGTGAAGCCCCGAGTCAACTCTGGGGAGGCTACACCTTC. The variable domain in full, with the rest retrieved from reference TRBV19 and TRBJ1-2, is DGGITQSPKYLFRKEGQNVTLSCEQNLNHDAMYWYRQDPGQGLRLIYYSQIVNDFQKGDIAEGYSVSREKKESFPLTVTSAQKNPTAFYLCASSEAPSQLWGGYTFGSGTRLTVV.